These 32 T cell receptor beta chains were all obtained from the same sample, sequenced in a study of tumour-infiltrating T cells in Burkitt lymphoma. TCRdb's copy holds only in-frame clones and misses some; the assay was immunoSEQ multiplex PCR. The sample lists 7,700 or so clones, 73% occurring once. The specimen was tumor tissue. These receptors came from a human donor with diffuse large B-cell lymphoma.

The chain is built from TRBV4-3 and TRBJ2-2; 7 bases line up with TRBD2. The CDR3 consists of 15 residues. With 10 bases clipped from V and 3 bases from J, the junction kept 11 bases outside the gene matches. Per the germline V gene, CDR1 is LGHNA and CDR2 is YSLEER. The CDR3 DNA sequence: TGCGCCACCCGACCACTAGCGATGGACACCGGGGAGCTGTTTTTT. This encodes CATRPLAMDTGELFF.

This clone was detected a few times. The chain recombines TRBV5-4 with TRBJ1-2; D not resolved. The CDR3 has 13 amino acids. Trimming removed 0 bases from V and 3 bases from J, with 6 bases in between. Germline CDR1 SGHNT, CDR2 YYREEE (reference sequence). CDR3 sequence reads: CASSLGGDYGYTF. CDR3 nucleotides: TGTGCCAGCAGCTTGGGTGGCGACTATGGCTACACCTTC. The full variable domain, completed using reference TRBV5-4 and TRBJ1-2, is ETGVTQSPTHLIKTRGQQVTLRCSSQSGHNTVSWYQQALGQGPQFIFQYYREEENGRGNFPPRFSGLQFPNYSSELNVNALELDDSALYLCASSLGGDYGYTFGSGTRLTVV.

The chain links TRBV4-2 to TRBJ2-7; possibly TRBD2 for D (5 bases). CDR1 and CDR2 from the germline V gene are LGHNA and YNFKEQ. The V end was cut by 2 bases, the J end by 3 bases, with 8 bases between. The CDR3 loop spans 13 amino acids. CDR3 amino acids: CASSQPGLYEQYF. As DNA, the CDR3 is TGTGCCAGCAGCCAACCAGGACTCTACGAGCAGTACTTC.

This chain connects TRBV7-2 to TRBJ2-3; D ambiguous. Germline CDR1 and CDR2: SGHTA and FQGNSA. The CDR3 length is 16 residues. The V end lost 1 base, the J end lost 8 bases, and 19 bases lay between the germline ends. CDR3 DNA sequence: TGTGCCAGCAGCTTAGGAATCTTACGGGCCGCGACTACGCAGTATTTT. It translates to CASSLGILRAATTQYF.

The chain is built from TRBV10-3 and TRBJ2-7, with D possibly being TRBD1 (6 bases). The length of the CDR3 is 13 residues. The V gene's germline CDR1 is ENHRY and CDR2 SYGVKD. The V gene lost 2 bases and the J gene lost 7 bases, with 12 bases spanning the gap. The CDR3 spells CAISEAQGNEQYF. In DNA, the CDR3 is TGTGCCATCAGTGAGGCACAGGGAAATGAGCAGTACTTC.

The rearrangement links TRBV18 to TRBJ2-3; D not certain. V lost 3 bases and J 2 bases, leaving 12 bases between the germline ends. The germline V gene has CDR1 KGHSH and CDR2 LQKENI. CDR3 size: 15 residues. The DNA of the CDR3 is TGTGCCAGCTCACCGCGCGGAATATCCACAGATACGCAGTATTTT. Protein: CASSPRGISTDTQYF.

The J gene is TRBJ1-1, the V gene TRBV29-1; 7 bases agree with TRBD1. The CDR3 contains 13 residues. Germline-derived CDR1 and CDR2 are SQVTM and ANQGSEA. V dropped 7 bases and J dropped 1; count of bases not matched to a gene: 6. The CDR3 region is CSGNRGPNTEAFF. The CDR3 DNA reads as TGCAGCGGCAACAGGGGACCGAACACTGAAGCTTTCTTT. The complete variable domain, with remaining parts taken from reference TRBV29-1 and TRBJ1-1, reads SAVISQKPSRDICQRGTSLTIQCQVDSQVTMMFWYRQQPGQSLTLIATANQGSEATYESGFVIDKFPISRPNLTFSTLTVSNMSPEDSSIYLCSGNRGPNTEAFFGQGTRLTVV.

The chain links TRBV29-1 to TRBJ2-2; 12 nucleotides align to TRBD2. V shed 6 bases and J 3 bases; nucleotides not matched to a gene: 8. Germline assignment: CDR1 SQVTM and CDR2 ANQGSEA. The CDR3 has 16 amino acids. CDR3 sequence (DNA): TGCAGCGTGACTAGCGGGGGCCTCTCTTACACCGGGGAGCTGTTTTTT. It is translated as CSVTSGGLSYTGELFF.

V and J are TRBV27 and TRBJ2-7; 11 bases are a match to TRBD2. V dropped 3 bases and J dropped 9; count of bases not matched to a gene: 10. The germline V gene has CDR1 MNHEY and CDR2 SMNVEV (reference sequence). The CDR3 covers 15 residues. The CDR3 spells CASSFIPLAGVGQYF. The CDR3 bases are TGTGCCAGCAGTTTTATCCCACTAGCGGGGGTCGGGCAGTACTTC.

The chain links TRBV19 to TRBJ2-2; D perhaps matches TRBD2 (5 bases). The CDR3 is 14 residues long. V was shortened by 3 bases and J by 4 bases, with 9 bases between the two germline ends. Germline V CDR1 and CDR2: LNHDA, SQIVND (reference sequence). Here the CDR3 reads CASSIPAGTGELFF. CDR3 nucleotide sequence: TGTGCCAGTAGTATTCCCGCGGGCACCGGGGAGCTGTTTTTT.

This rearrangement joins TRBV5-4 to TRBJ2-5; D may correspond to TRBD1 or TRBD2 (5 bases each). The germline V and J ends were trimmed by 4 bases and 4 bases, with 17 bases remaining between them. Germline V CDR1 and CDR2: SGHNT, YYREEE (reference sequence). The CDR3 length is 15 residues. As DNA, the CDR3 is TGTGCCAGCAGCCGGCGTTCAGGGACCGGAGAGACCCAGTACTTC. Protein product: CASSRRSGTGETQYF.

The count of this clone is one. The chain joins TRBV10-1 to TRBJ1-5, with unresolved D. Germline V CDR1 and CDR2: WNHNN, SYGVQD (reference sequence). V was shortened by 2 bases and J by 4 bases, with 6 bases between the two germline ends. This CDR3 is 13 amino acids long. This CDR3 reads CASSERGNQPQHF. The CDR3 DNA reads as TGCGCCAGCAGTGAGCGGGGAAATCAGCCCCAGCATTTT.

This chain links TRBV7-6 with TRBJ2-1; tentative D call: TRBD2 (7 bases). Trimming pared 1 base from V and 6 bases from J, leaving 10 bases between. Germline V gene data show CDR1 as SGHVS and CDR2 as FNYEAQ. This CDR3 has 14 residues. CDR3: CASSLVGGLNEQFF. The CDR3 coding sequence is TGTGCCAGCAGCTTAGTGGGGGGGCTCAATGAGCAGTTCTTC. Full variable domain (remainder filled in from reference TRBV7-6 and TRBJ2-1): GAGVSQSPRYKVTKRGQDVALRCDPISGHVSLYWYRQALGQGPEFLTYFNYEAQQDKSGLPNDRFSAERPEGSISTLTIQRTEQRDSAMYRCASSLVGGLNEQFFGPGTRLTVL.

The rearrangement links TRBV10-3 to TRBJ2-2; 8 nucleotides match TRBD1. This CDR3 is 17 amino acids long. The J segment lost 3 bases and the V segment lost 4 bases, leaving 10 bases of the junction unmatched. Germline CDR1 ENHRY, CDR2 SYGVKD. The CDR3 sequence: CAISAQTGVYYTGELFF. CDR3 DNA: TGTGCCATCAGTGCTCAGACAGGGGTTTATTACACCGGGGAGCTGTTTTTT.

The chain couples TRBV19 to TRBJ1-2; TRBD1 might be the D (6 bases). V gave up 1 base and J gave up 5 bases, with 17 bases separating them. The germline V gene encodes CDR1 LNHDA and CDR2 SQIVND (reference sequence). The CDR3 covers 16 residues. CDR3 sequence reads: CASSIAGAARGYGYTF. The CDR3, as DNA: TGTGCCAGTAGTATAGCGGGGGCGGCTCGCGGTTATGGCTACACCTTC.

The chain has TRBV14 and TRBJ2-7; D not resolved. CDR1 is SGHDN and CDR2 is FVKESK in the germline V gene. The CDR3 runs 12 residues. Trimming stripped 2 bases from V and 7 bases from J, with 9 bases between. CDR3 loop: CASSQQAREQYF. DNA of the CDR3: TGTGCCAGCAGCCAACAGGCCCGGGAGCAGTACTTC.

The rearrangement links TRBV6-1 to TRBJ2-7; D is possibly TRBD1 or TRBD2 (5 bases each). Germline assignment: CDR1 MNHNS and CDR2 SASEGT. This CDR3 is built from 15 residues. Trimming took 5 bases from V and 3 from J, leaving 17 bases between them. DNA of the CDR3: TGTGCCAGCAGTCGGACCGGGGCTTCTAACTACGAGCAGTACTTC. It specifies CASSRTGASNYEQYF.

V and J are TRBV6-4 and TRBJ2-2, with D tentatively TRBD1 (6 bases). V was clipped by 9 bases and J by 1 base, with 6 bases between them. From germline, CDR1 is MRHNA and CDR2 SNTAGT. The CDR3 is made up of 12 amino acids. The CDR3 region has the DNA TGTGCCAGGGGACAGAACACCGGGGAGCTGTTTTTT. As protein: CARGQNTGELFF.

The chain joins TRBV11-3 to TRBJ1-5; D is perhaps TRBD1 (6 bases). TRBJ2-3 explains the end of the DNA better; the J call may be wrong. Per germline, CDR1 SGHNT and CDR2 YENEEA. The CDR3 loop spans 20 amino acids. CDR3 sequence: CASSFSSEQGPHQSNQPQYF. CDR3 in DNA: TGTGCCAGCAGCTTCTCTTCGGAACAGGGCCCACATCAGAGCAATCAGCCCCAGTATTTT.

J is TRBJ1-2 and V is TRBV18, with D maybe TRBD1 (5 bases). CDR1 is KGHSH and CDR2 is LQKENI in the germline V gene. V shed 4 bases and J shed 0 bases, with 9 bases lying between them. The CDR3 contains 14 residues. The CDR3 DNA is TGTGCCAGCTCACAGGGGTCGGCTAACTATGGCTACACCTTC. Translation gives CASSQGSANYGYTF.

A few counts support this clone. The V call is TRBV5-4, the J call TRBJ1-1, with D possibly TRBD1 on 6 matching bases. This CDR3 contains 15 residues. Germline CDR1 SGHNT, CDR2 YYREEE (reference sequence). Trimming stripped 4 bases from V and 0 bases from J, with 13 bases between. CDR3 sequence: CASSPGTRMNTEAFF. The CDR3 bases are TGTGCCAGCAGCCCGGGGACACGGATGAACACTGAAGCTTTCTTT. The full variable domain, its missing parts supplied by reference TRBV5-4 and TRBJ1-1, is ETGVTQSPTHLIKTRGQQVTLRCSSQSGHNTVSWYQQALGQGPQFIFQYYREEENGRGNFPPRFSGLQFPNYSSELNVNALELDDSALYLCASSPGTRMNTEAFFGQGTRLTVV.

This clone is labeled as hyperexpanded. The chain recombines TRBV27 with TRBJ2-3; 8 nucleotides align to TRBD2. V shed 9 bases and J 11 bases; nucleotides not matched to a gene: 7. In germline, CDR1 is MNHEY, CDR2 SMNVEV (reference sequence). This CDR3 region has 11 residues. The CDR3: CASHSGGLQYF. The CDR3, as DNA: TGTGCCAGTCACAGCGGGGGCCTGCAGTATTTT.

The gene calls are TRBV2 and TRBJ1-4, with 7 bases matching TRBD1. Trimming cost V 0 bases and J 7 bases; bases outside gene matches: 2. This CDR3 spans 14 amino acids. Germline-derived CDR1 and CDR2 are SNHLY and FYNNEI. As DNA, the CDR3 is TGTGCCAGCAGTGAAGCTGGACAGGTTGAAAAACTGTTTTTT. Its translation is CASSEAGQVEKLFF.

In its sample, this clone was seen a few times. The chain carries TRBV12-5 and TRBJ2-7, with D perhaps matching TRBD1 (6 bases). The CDR3 consists of 13 residues. The V and J ends lost 6 bases and 3 bases respectively, with 12 bases between them. The germline V gene encodes CDR1 LGHNT and CDR2 FRNRAP. The CDR3 bases are TGTGCTAGTGGGACAGGAGAGCACTACGAGCAGTACTTC. This codes for CASGTGEHYEQYF.

This clone showed up just a few times. This chain links TRBV2 with TRBJ2-1; D is undetermined. The CDR3 is 15 amino acids. The V end lost 5 bases, the J end lost 1 base, and 12 bases lay between the germline ends. Per germline, CDR1 SNHLY and CDR2 FYNNEI. The DNA of the CDR3 is TGTGCCAGCAGTAACGAGCGAGTATCCTACAATGAGCAGTTCTTC. Protein: CASSNERVSYNEQFF.

This clone was seen a single time. The rearrangement joins TRBV7-8 to TRBJ2-7; D not resolved. Trimming stripped 2 bases from V and 7 bases from J, with 12 bases between. CDR1 is SGHVS and CDR2 is FQNEAQ in the germline V gene. This CDR3 has 13 amino acids. CDR3 residues: CASSLPGPREQYF. The CDR3 DNA sequence: TGTGCCAGCAGCTTACCTGGGCCGAGAGAGCAGTACTTC.

In its sample, this clone ranks as medium-sized. The gene calls are TRBV4-3 and TRBJ1-6; a possible D gene is TRBD1 (6 bases). Germline V gene data show CDR1 as LGHNA and CDR2 as YSLEER. CDR3 length: 15 residues. V was shortened by 1 base and J by 7 bases, with 11 bases between the two germline ends. The CDR3 DNA follows: TGCGCCAGCAGCCAAGCAGGGGTATCAAATTCACCCCTCCACTTT. This sequence encodes CASSQAGVSNSPLHF.

The chain recombines TRBV7-9 with TRBJ1-1; TRBD1 matches at 10 bases. J gave up 6 bases and V 5 bases, and 6 bases lay outside the gene matches. Per germline, CDR1 SEHNR and CDR2 FQNEAQ (reference sequence). This CDR3 has 14 residues. CDR3 bases: TGTGCCAGCAGCGGGACAGGGGAATGGGCTGAAGCTTTCTTT. This translates into CASSGTGEWAEAFF.

This clone was found a few times. The V and J genes are TRBV7-2 and TRBJ2-3, with no clear D. V dropped 5 bases and J dropped 2 bases, with 5 bases sitting between them. Germline CDR1 is SGHTA and CDR2 is FQGNSA. CDR3 length: 12 residues. In DNA form, the CDR3 reads TGTGCCAGCAGCCTGTACACAGATACGCAGTATTTT. Encoded protein: CASSLYTDTQYF. Combining the CDR3 with reference TRBV7-2 and TRBJ2-3 gives the whole variable domain GAGVSQSPSNKVTEKGKDVELRCDPISGHTALYWYRQSLGQGLEFLIYFQGNSAPDKSGLPSDRFSAERTGGSVSTLTIQRTQQEDSAVYLCASSLYTDTQYFGPGTRLTVL.

This clone was detected a few times. The gene calls are TRBV28 and TRBJ2-7; TRBD1 is a possible D gene (6 bases). CDR1 is MDHEN, CDR2 SYDVKM, per germline. CDR3 size: 11 residues. V lost 8 bases and J lost 7, with 12 bases in between. The CDR3 is CASVNREEQYF. CDR3 sequence (DNA): TGTGCCAGCGTCAACAGGGAAGAGCAGTACTTC.

In this sample, this clone turned up a few times. The genes are TRBV2 and TRBJ2-2, with TRBD2 as a possible D gene (5 bases). V was shortened by 7 bases and J by 6 bases, with 9 bases between the two germline ends. Germline assignment: CDR1 SNHLY and CDR2 FYNNEI. CDR3 size: 12 residues. The CDR3 is CASTSGPGELFF. The CDR3 DNA follows: TGTGCCAGCACGAGCGGTCCCGGGGAGCTGTTTTTT.

The rearrangement links TRBV6-5 to TRBJ1-1; D gene unclear. Looked up from germline, CDR1 is MNHEY and CDR2 is SVGAGI. Between the trimmed V and J ends, which lost 4 bases and 12 bases, there was a span of 21 bases. The CDR3 has 14 amino acids. In DNA form, the CDR3 reads TGTGCCAGCAGTTGGATGGTGACTGAAACTGAGACTTTCTTT. This sequence encodes CASSWMVTETETFF.